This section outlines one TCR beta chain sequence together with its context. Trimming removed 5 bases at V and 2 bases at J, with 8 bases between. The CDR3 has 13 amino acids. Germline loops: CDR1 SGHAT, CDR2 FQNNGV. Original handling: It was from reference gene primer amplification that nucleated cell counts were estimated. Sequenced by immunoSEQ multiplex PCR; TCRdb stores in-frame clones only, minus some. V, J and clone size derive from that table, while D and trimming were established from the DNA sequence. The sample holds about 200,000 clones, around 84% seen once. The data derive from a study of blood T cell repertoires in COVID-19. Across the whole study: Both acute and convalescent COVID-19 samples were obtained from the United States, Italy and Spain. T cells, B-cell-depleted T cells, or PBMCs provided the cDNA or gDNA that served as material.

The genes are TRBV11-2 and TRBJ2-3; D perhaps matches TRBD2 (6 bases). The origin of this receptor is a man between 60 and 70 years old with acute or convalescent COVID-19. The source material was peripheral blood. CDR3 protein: CASSREPTDTQYF. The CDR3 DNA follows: TGTGCCAGCAGCCGGGAGCCCACAGATACGCAGTATTTT.